These 30 T cell receptor beta chains originate from one sample sequenced in a study of identical twins (TCRdb year 2016). Receptor libraries were prepared by 5' RACE. Sequencing took place on an Illumina HiSeq 2000. TCRdb reanalyzed the raw reads on its own, using fastp at Q25 for trimming and MiXCR for clone calling, and kept in-frame beta chains. Each entry is one CDR3 protein sequence, shown with its most common DNA and genes. For this sample the table gives hundreds of thousands of distinct CDR3 sequences, of which roughly 18% were detected only once. Roughly 13% of the sample rests with the top ten. These same data were also listed under a study on T cells expressing NK-cell markers.

Sequences were obtained from PBMCs. The source is a young woman in good health.

This clonotype appeared many times. This chain joins TRBV2 and TRBJ2-2; D not certain. CDR1 and CDR2 from the germline V gene are SNHLY and FYNNEI. Trimming left V 6 bases short and J 3 bases short, with 5 bases between. CDR3 length: 12 residues. In DNA form, the CDR3 reads TGTGCCAGCAGACAATACACCGGGGAGCTGTTTTTT. The encoded protein is CASRQYTGELFF.

This clonotype was observed a handful of times. This chain connects TRBV5-1 to TRBJ2-2; D remains ambiguous. The length of the CDR3 is 14 residues. The V end was cut by 2 bases, the J end by 0 bases, with 5 bases between. The germline V gene has CDR1 SGHRS and CDR2 YFSETQ. The CDR3 reads CASSLNSNTGELFF. CDR3 in DNA: TGCGCCAGCAGCTTAAATTCGAACACCGGGGAGCTGTTTTTT.

The chain links TRBV7-8 to TRBJ2-3, with 12 positions matching TRBD2. Trimming at V came to 5 bases and at J to 7 bases, leaving 10 bases not matched to a gene. Germline CDR1 SGHVS, CDR2 FQNEAQ. The CDR3 totals 16 residues. CDR3 sequence reads: CASSPETSGGTNTQYF. The DNA for the CDR3 is TGTGCCAGCAGCCCAGAGACTAGCGGGGGCACTAATACGCAGTATTTT.

The chain combines TRBV12-3 or TRBV12-4 with TRBJ2-7, with D possibly matching TRBD2 (5 bases). Trimming left V 2 bases short and J 3 bases short, with 17 bases between. CDR3 length: 16 residues. The DNA for the CDR3 is TGTGCCAGCAGTTTAAGCGGTAGCATAGGACGCTACGAGCAGTACTTC. Translated, it gives CASSLSGSIGRYEQYF.

The chain joins TRBV9 to TRBJ2-7; the D gene is possibly TRBD2 (6 bases). The length of the CDR3 is 14 residues. V was cut by 0 bases and J by 2 bases, with 9 bases left in between. Germline V gene lookup returns CDR1 SGDLS and CDR2 YYNGEE. The CDR3 is CASSVGGNPYEQYF. CDR3 sequence (DNA): TGTGCCAGCAGCGTAGGCGGGAATCCCTACGAGCAGTACTTC. Supplemented by reference TRBV9 and TRBJ2-7, the full variable domain reads DSGVTQTPKHLITATGQRVTLRCSPRSGDLSVYWYQQSLDQGLQFLIQYYNGEERAKGNILERFSAQQFPDLHSELNLSSLELGDSALYFCASSVGGNPYEQYFGPGTRLTVT.

This clonotype was found many times. The chain links TRBV20-1 to TRBJ2-1; TRBD2 agrees at 7 bases. CDR3 size: 15 residues. V lost 1 base to trimming and J lost 0 bases; unmatched junction nucleotides: 3. Germline V gives CDR1 DFQATT, CDR2 SNEGSKA (reference sequence). The CDR3 DNA sequence: TGCAGTGCTAGAGTTGGCGGGGGCTCCTACAATGAGCAGTTCTTC. As protein: CSARVGGGSYNEQFF.

This clonotype was counted only a few times. The chain has TRBV6-5 and TRBJ1-2; TRBD1 might be the D (5 bases). Germline CDR1 reads MNHEY; CDR2 reads SVGAGI. Trimming shortened V by 4 bases and J by 3 bases, and 9 bases separated the two germline ends. This CDR3 has 13 amino acids. The CDR3 is CASSLKGDYGYTF. The DNA of the CDR3 is TGTGCCAGCAGTTTGAAAGGGGACTATGGCTACACCTTC.

V and J are TRBV29-1 and TRBJ1-2; possible D gene TRBD1, 5 bases. The CDR3 has 12 residues. From germline, CDR1 is SQVTM and CDR2 ANQGSEA. V was pared by 0 bases and J by 8 bases, with 10 bases between. In DNA form, the CDR3 reads TGCAGCGTTGAAGACAGGGTGGTCGGCTACACCTTC. This translates into CSVEDRVVGYTF.

The chain has TRBV20-1 and TRBJ2-7, with 9 positions matching TRBD1. Losses at the gene ends were 6 bases for V and 1 base for J; bases not matched to a gene: 7. This CDR3 spans 14 amino acids. Germline CDR1 is DFQATT and CDR2 is SNEGSKA (reference sequence). The CDR3 region has the DNA TGCAGTGCAGATCGACAGGGGGGATCCTACGAGCAGTACTTC. The encoded protein is CSADRQGGSYEQYF.

This clonotype has just a few counts. The chain joins TRBV27 to TRBJ2-7; possibly TRBD1 for D (5 bases). CDR3 size: 13 residues. Germline CDR1 reads MNHEY; CDR2 reads SMNVEV (reference sequence). Trimming pared 5 bases from V and 3 bases from J, leaving 11 bases between. The CDR3 DNA reads as TGTGCCAGCAGTAGGACCAGGGACTACGAGCAGTACTTC. It specifies CASSRTRDYEQYF.

This clonotype has a handful of counts. V and J are TRBV29-1 and TRBJ2-7; maybe TRBD1 (5 bases). CDR3 length: 12 residues. V gave up 5 bases and J gave up 3 bases, with 11 bases separating them. The germline V gene has CDR1 SQVTM and CDR2 ANQGSEA. This CDR3 is CSVLGEGYEQYF. CDR3 in DNA: TGCAGCGTTTTAGGGGAAGGCTACGAGCAGTACTTC.

This clonotype was seen only a few times. This chain joins TRBV5-1 and TRBJ2-3; TRBD1 matches 7 bases. Germline V gives CDR1 SGHRS, CDR2 YFSETQ. This CDR3 has 18 amino acids. V lost 0 bases to trimming and J lost 0 bases; unmatched junction nucleotides: 10. Here the CDR3 DNA reads TGCGCCAGCAGCTTGGCCCTACAGGGGCTATATAGCACAGATACGCAGTATTTT. Protein: CASSLALQGLYSTDTQYF.

This clonotype appeared many times. The chain has TRBV6-1 and TRBJ2-3; either TRBD1 or TRBD2 may fit D (5 bases each). CDR3 size: 14 residues. Germline CDR1 is MNHNS and CDR2 is SASEGT. V gave up 5 bases and J gave up 3 bases, with 12 bases separating them. The chain's CDR3 is CASSREGSTDTQYF. The CDR3 DNA reads TGTGCCAGCAGTAGAGAGGGGAGTACAGATACGCAGTATTTT.

The CDR3 spells CASSPQGQVGLSEAFF. For the CDR3, the DNA is TGTGCCAGCTCACCACAGGGACAGGTTGGGTTGTCTGAAGCTTTCTTT. The J gene is TRBJ1-1, the V gene TRBV18, with 8 positions matching TRBD1. The CDR3 is 16 amino acids. Unmatched junction bases numbered 10, after V lost 1 base and J lost 6 bases. Germline values: CDR1 KGHSH, CDR2 LQKENI.

A few counts support this clonotype. V and J are TRBV27 and TRBJ2-7, with TRBD2 matching 10 bases. After removal of 2 bases from V and 7 bases from J, the junction contained 11 bases not matched to a gene. The CDR3 spans 16 residues. Germline V gives CDR1 MNHEY, CDR2 SMNVEV (reference sequence). This chain's CDR3 is CASSLGAGTSAREQYF. CDR3 coding DNA: TGTGCCAGCAGTTTAGGGGCCGGGACTAGCGCGCGGGAGCAGTACTTC.

This chain links TRBV10-3 with TRBJ2-5, with no clear D. V was clipped by 5 bases and J by 2 bases, with 12 bases between them. Germline V gives CDR1 ENHRY, CDR2 SYGVKD. CDR3 length: 14 amino acids. CDR3 loop: CAISPSSAQETQYF. For the CDR3, the DNA is TGTGCCATCAGTCCATCTAGTGCACAAGAGACCCAGTACTTC.

This clonotype was observed a few times. V and J are TRBV18 and TRBJ2-3; 7 bases fit TRBD2. Unmatched junction bases numbered 7, after V lost 6 bases and J lost 1 base. Germline V CDR1 and CDR2: KGHSH, LQKENI. The CDR3 sequence is 15 residues long. The CDR3 DNA reads TGTGCCAGCTCCCAGTCCAGCGGGGGCACAGATACGCAGTATTTT. It translates to CASSQSSGGTDTQYF.

The rearrangement links TRBV6-1 to TRBJ1-1; D uncertain. Trimming shortened V by 5 bases and J by 5 bases, and 9 bases separated the two germline ends. CDR1 and CDR2 from the germline V gene are MNHNS and SASEGT. This CDR3 comprises 12 residues. In nucleotides, the CDR3 is TGTGCCAGCAGTCGGAGTGAGACTGAAGCTTTCTTT. Translation: CASSRSETEAFF.

The chain joins TRBV10-3 to TRBJ2-4, with D possibly being TRBD1 (5 bases). Trimming pared 0 bases from V and 0 bases from J, leaving 6 bases between. This CDR3 region has 15 residues. The germline CDR1 and CDR2 sequences are ENHRY and SYGVKD. The CDR3 sequence is CAISESQGAKNIQYF. CDR3 coding DNA: TGTGCCATCAGTGAGTCCCAGGGAGCCAAAAACATTCAGTACTTC.

The rearrangement links TRBV14 to TRBJ2-5; D gene uncertain. The germline V gene encodes CDR1 SGHDN and CDR2 FVKESK. The V gene lost 1 base and the J gene lost 2 bases, with 8 bases spanning the gap. The CDR3 is 14 residues long. The CDR3 loop reads CASSQGFSQETQYF. The CDR3, as DNA: TGTGCCAGCAGCCAAGGGTTTTCTCAAGAGACCCAGTACTTC.

This clonotype appeared many times. This CDR3 is CSATRTSATQETQYF. CDR3 in DNA: TGCAGTGCTACGAGGACTAGCGCGACCCAAGAGACCCAGTACTTC. V gene TRBV20-1 combines with J gene TRBJ2-5, with 9 bases that match TRBD2. Looked up from germline, CDR1 is DFQATT and CDR2 is SNEGSKA (reference sequence). This CDR3 contains 15 residues. V lost 4 bases, J lost 1 base, and 7 bases stayed unmatched.

The rearrangement links TRBV11-3 to TRBJ2-7; the match to TRBD2 covers 10 bases. CDR3 size: 15 residues. Germline CDR1 and CDR2: SGHNT and YENEEA. Trimming removed 5 bases from V and 4 bases from J; junction bases left unmatched: 8. The CDR3 coding sequence is TGTGCCAGCAGCAGCCTTAGCGGGGGGCCGTACGAGCAGTACTTC. Translated, it gives CASSSLSGGPYEQYF. Full variable domain (remainder filled in from reference TRBV11-3 and TRBJ2-7): EAGVVQSPRYKIIEKKQPVAFWCNPISGHNTLYWYLQNLGQGPELLIRYENEEAVDDSQLPKDRFSAERLKGVDSTLKIQPAELGDSAVYLCASSSLSGGPYEQYFGPGTRLTVT.

The gene calls are TRBV11-2 and TRBJ2-1; TRBD2 is a possible D gene (6 bases). The CDR3 has 18 amino acids. V lost 3 bases and J lost 7, with 25 bases in between. Germline V gives CDR1 SGHAT, CDR2 FQNNGV. CDR3 bases: TGTGCCAGCAGCTTGTGGGGTAGCGGAGCTCACCTAGGGAATGAGCAGTTCTTC. As protein: CASSLWGSGAHLGNEQFF.

V usage is TRBV5-1 and J usage is TRBJ1-2; D gene uncertain. This CDR3 has 15 residues. Between the trimmed V and J ends, which lost 0 bases and 3 bases, there was a span of 12 bases. The germline gives CDR1 SGHRS, CDR2 YFSETQ. The CDR3 nucleotides read TGCGCCAGCAGCTTGGGAGGCACGGATGACTATGGCTACACCTTC. This sequence encodes CASSLGGTDDYGYTF.

The gene calls are TRBV10-3 and TRBJ2-5; 7 bases align to TRBD1. CDR3 length equals 16 residues. With V trimmed by 0 bases and J by 5 bases, 9 bases remained unmatched. Germline V gene data show CDR1 as ENHRY and CDR2 as SYGVKD. DNA for the CDR3: TGTGCCATCAGTGAGTCGACAGGGTATAGTTGGGAGACCCAGTACTTC. Translated, it gives CAISESTGYSWETQYF.

This chain's CDR3 is CASSYFGVSDEQFF. DNA for the CDR3: TGTGCCAGCAGTTACTTTGGGGTTTCCGATGAGCAGTTCTTC. The V gene is TRBV6-5, the J gene TRBJ2-1; D uncertain. Germline V gene sequence: CDR1 MNHEY, CDR2 SVGAGI. This CDR3 spans 14 amino acids. V lost 1 base to trimming and J lost 8 bases, with 12 bases between them.

This clonotype was detected a few times. The CDR3 region is CASSLLYGAGGSEQFF. CDR3 DNA: TGCGCCAGCAGCTTACTCTATGGGGCGGGGGGAAGTGAGCAGTTCTTC. This chain connects TRBV5-1 to TRBJ2-1, with 8 bases matching TRBD2. The V and J ends lost 2 bases and 9 bases, in that order; junction bases with no gene match: 13. Germline CDR1 reads SGHRS; CDR2 reads YFSETQ. The CDR3 is 16 residues long.

The CDR3 DNA sequence: TGCGCCAGCAGCTTCCAACAGGGGCAAAGCTACGAGCAGTACTTC. Its protein is CASSFQQGQSYEQYF. The V and J genes are TRBV5-1 and TRBJ2-7; 7 bases fit TRBD1. V shed 2 bases and J 3 bases; nucleotides not matched to a gene: 8. CDR3 length: 15 residues. Germline CDR1 is SGHRS and CDR2 is YFSETQ. Full variable domain (outside the CDR3, taken from reference TRBV5-1 and TRBJ2-7): KAGVTQTPRYLIKTRGQQVTLSCSPISGHRSVSWYQQTPGQGLQFLFEYFSETQRNKGNFPGRFSGRQFSNSRSEMNVSTLELGDSALYLCASSFQQGQSYEQYFGPGTRLTVT.

A few counts support this clonotype. V gene TRBV20-1 combines with J gene TRBJ2-5, with D possibly matching TRBD2 (7 bases). The CDR3 loop spans 14 amino acids. V gave up 6 bases and J gave up 4 bases, with 18 bases separating them. In germline, CDR1 is DFQATT, CDR2 SNEGSKA (reference sequence). The CDR3 reads CSAPRFGGLETQYF. CDR3 DNA: TGCAGTGCCCCTAGGTTCGGGGGGCTAGAGACCCAGTACTTC.

The chain employs TRBV12-3 or TRBV12-4 and TRBJ2-2; D uncertain. V lost 8 bases, J lost 8 bases, and 9 bases lay in between. The CDR3 consists of 11 residues. Written as DNA, the CDR3 is TGTGCCAGCCTTCTAGGTGGGGAGCTGTTTTTT. The encoded protein is CASLLGGELFF.